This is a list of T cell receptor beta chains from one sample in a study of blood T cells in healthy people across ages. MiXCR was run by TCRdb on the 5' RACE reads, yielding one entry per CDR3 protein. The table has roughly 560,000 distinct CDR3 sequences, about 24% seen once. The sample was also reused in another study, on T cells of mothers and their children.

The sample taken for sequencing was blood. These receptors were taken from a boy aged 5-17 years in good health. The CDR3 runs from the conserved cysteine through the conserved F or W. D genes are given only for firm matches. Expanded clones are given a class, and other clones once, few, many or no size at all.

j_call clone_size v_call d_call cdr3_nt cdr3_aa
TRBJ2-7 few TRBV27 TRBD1 TGTGCCAGCAGTGTGCTGGGACAGGGGCGTTACGAGCAGTACTTC CASSVLGQGRYEQYF
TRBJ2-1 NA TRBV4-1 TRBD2 TGCGCCAGCAGCCGGGTAGCGGGAGTCAATGAGCAGTTCTTC CASSRVAGVNEQFF
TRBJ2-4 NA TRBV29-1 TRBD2 TGCAGCGTTGTCGACGGGGGGGCGAACATTCAGTACTTC CSVVDGGANIQYF
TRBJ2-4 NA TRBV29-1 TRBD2 TGCAGCGTTGGAGATGCGGGAGGGCCGTACGACATTCAGTACTTC CSVGDAGGPYDIQYF
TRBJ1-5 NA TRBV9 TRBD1 TGTGCCAGCAGCGTAGGAGACAGGGAGAATCAGCCCCAGCATTTT CASSVGDRENQPQHF
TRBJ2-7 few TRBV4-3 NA TGCGCCAGCAGCCAAGTTTTGGGGGTTAGCTCCTACGAGCAGTACTTC CASSQVLGVSSYEQYF
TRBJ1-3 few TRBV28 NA TGTGCCAGCAGTTTAGCTTTTGGAAAGGTGTATGGAAACACCATATATTTT CASSLAFGKVYGNTIYF
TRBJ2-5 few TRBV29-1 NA TGCAGCGTTGACAGGGGGGAGGCAGAGACCCAGTACTTC CSVDRGEAETQYF
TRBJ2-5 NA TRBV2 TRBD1 TGTGCCAGCAGGGCTATGAGGACAGGTCAAGAGACCCAGTACTTC CASRAMRTGQETQYF
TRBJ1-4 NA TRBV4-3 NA TGCGCCAGCAGCCAAGGCAAAGGGGCGGGATATGAAAAACTGTTTTTT CASSQGKGAGYEKLFF
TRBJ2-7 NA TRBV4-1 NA TGCGCCAGCAGCCAAGAGGGGCAGTTATACGAGCAGTACTTC CASSQEGQLYEQYF
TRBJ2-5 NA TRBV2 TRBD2 TGTGCCAGCATGGGAGGGCGCCAAGAGACCCAGTACTTC CASMGGRQETQYF
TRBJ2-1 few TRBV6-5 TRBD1 TGTGCCAGCAGAGTGACAGGGCGCTCCTACAATGAGCAGTTCTTC CASRVTGRSYNEQFF
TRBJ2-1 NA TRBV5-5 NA TGTGCCAGCAGCTCCCCGGGAGACCAAGTTAGCTACAATGAGCAGTTCTTC CASSSPGDQVSYNEQFF
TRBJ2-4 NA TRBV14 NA TGTGCCAGCAGCCAAGTCGGGTCACCTCAGTACTTC CASSQVGSPQYF
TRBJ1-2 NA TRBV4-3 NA TGCGCCAGCAGCCAAGACGACGGCGGAGAAGGCTATGGCTACACCTTC CASSQDDGGEGYGYTF
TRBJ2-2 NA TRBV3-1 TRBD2 TGTGCCAGCAGCCAAAGACTAGCGGGAGGGGTGAGGAACGCCGGGGAGCTGTTTTTT CASSQRLAGGVRNAGELFF
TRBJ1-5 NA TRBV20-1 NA TGCAGTGCTAGGGCGGGGGAGAGCAATCAGCCCCAGCATTTT CSARAGESNQPQHF
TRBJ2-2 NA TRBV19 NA TGTGCCAGTAGTATAAGGCTTAACACCGGGGAGCTGTTTTTT CASSIRLNTGELFF
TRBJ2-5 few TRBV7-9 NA TGTGCCAGCAGCTTAGGAGTTCTAAACCAAGAGACCCAGTACTTC CASSLGVLNQETQYF
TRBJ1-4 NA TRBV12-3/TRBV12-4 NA TGTGCCAGCAGCCCTCGTGTGAGGGAAAAACTGTTTTTT CASSPRVREKLFF
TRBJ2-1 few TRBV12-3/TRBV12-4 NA TGTACCAGCTCCGATAGGGTAAGGAATGAGCAGTTCTTC CTSSDRVRNEQFF
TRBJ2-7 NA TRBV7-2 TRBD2 TGTGCCAGCAGCGTATTAGCGGGCCTTCTACGAGGACAGTACTTC CASSVLAGLLRGQYF
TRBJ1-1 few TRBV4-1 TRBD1 TGCGCCAGCAGCCAAGGGACAGGGGCGAACACTGAAGCTTTCTTT CASSQGTGANTEAFF
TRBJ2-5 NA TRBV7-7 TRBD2 TGTGCTAGCAGCCCATTGTCGGGGGGACCCATGGAGACCCAGTACTTC CASSPLSGGPMETQYF
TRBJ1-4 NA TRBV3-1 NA TGTGCCAGCAGCCAAGATACCGCAGAAGCTAATGAAAAACTGTTTTTT CASSQDTAEANEKLFF
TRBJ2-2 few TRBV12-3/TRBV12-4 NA TGTGCCAGCAGTCCTGGGGGATCGAACACCGGGGAGCTGTTTTTT CASSPGGSNTGELFF
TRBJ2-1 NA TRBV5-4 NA TGTGCCAGCAGCACGGGCAGGCCCCACAATGAGCAGTTCTTC CASSTGRPHNEQFF
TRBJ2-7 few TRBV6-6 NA TGTGCCAGCAGCTCGGTCGGGATCTACGAGCAGTACTTC CASSSVGIYEQYF
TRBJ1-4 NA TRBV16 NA TGTGCCAGCAGCCACCACAATCCAGGGGAAAAACTGTTTTTT CASSHHNPGEKLFF
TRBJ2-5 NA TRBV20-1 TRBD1 TGCAGTGCTAGAGACATACAGGGGGGCCAAGAGACCCAGTACTTC CSARDIQGGQETQYF
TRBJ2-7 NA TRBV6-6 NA TGTGCCAGCAGCCTTACACAGAGCTCCTACGAGCAGTACTTC CASSLTQSSYEQYF
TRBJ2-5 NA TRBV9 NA TGTGCCAGCAGGGTGGGGACCGACAAGTACCAAGAGACCCAGTACTTC CASRVGTDKYQETQYF
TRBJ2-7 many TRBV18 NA TGTGCCAGCTCACCAAGTTCGGGACGTATCTCCGAGCAGTACTTC CASSPSSGRISEQYF
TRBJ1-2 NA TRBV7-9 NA TGTGCCAGCAGCCCTACCCCCGGGACGTCCTATGGCTACACCTTC CASSPTPGTSYGYTF
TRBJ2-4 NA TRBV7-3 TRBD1 TGTGCCAGCAGCTCCGGACAGGGAGCCAAAAACGTTCAGTACTTC CASSSGQGAKNVQYF
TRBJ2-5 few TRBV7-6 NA TGTGCCAGCAGCGGAGGGACTCTTACTGAGCAGTACTTC CASSGGTLTEQYF
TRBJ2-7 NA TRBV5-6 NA TGTGCCAGCAGCGAGTCGGGACACTACGAGCAGTACTTC CASSESGHYEQYF
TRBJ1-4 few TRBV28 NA TGTGCCAGCAGTCCGGCTACAGGGTATCCCTCGGAAAAACTGTTTTTT CASSPATGYPSEKLFF